This T cell receptor (beta chain) was captured in a study of T-cell memory formation after mild COVID-19. Findings of the study overall: Clones from the second wave (peaking day 37) had unconfirmed SARS-CoV-2 specificity. Detection of some responders pre-infection suggested pre-existing cross-reactive memory T cells participated.

TCRdb itself ran the 5' RACE reads through MiXCR, one entry per CDR3 protein. Counted here are nearly 40,000 distinct CDR3 sequences, about 6.1% occurring once; the ten biggest clones make up around 0.84%. Per germline, CDR1 SGHTA and CDR2 FQGTGA. This CDR3 contains 18 residues. V trimming: 3 bases; J trimming: 2 bases; junction bases outside the gene matches: 6. Many counts were recorded for this clonotype. Its antigen is undetermined. Sample: PBMCs or a T cell subset sorted from them (not recorded which). This receptor was obtained from an adult who had mild COVID-19 (a few samples of this study predate the infection). Cell type and time point are not known. This rearrangement joins TRBV7-3 to TRBJ2-3; 15 bases map to TRBD2. CDR3 loop: CASSLGLAGGLFTDTQYF. The CDR3 region has the DNA TGTGCCAGCAGCTTGGGACTAGCGGGAGGCCTTTTCACAGATACGCAGTATTTT.